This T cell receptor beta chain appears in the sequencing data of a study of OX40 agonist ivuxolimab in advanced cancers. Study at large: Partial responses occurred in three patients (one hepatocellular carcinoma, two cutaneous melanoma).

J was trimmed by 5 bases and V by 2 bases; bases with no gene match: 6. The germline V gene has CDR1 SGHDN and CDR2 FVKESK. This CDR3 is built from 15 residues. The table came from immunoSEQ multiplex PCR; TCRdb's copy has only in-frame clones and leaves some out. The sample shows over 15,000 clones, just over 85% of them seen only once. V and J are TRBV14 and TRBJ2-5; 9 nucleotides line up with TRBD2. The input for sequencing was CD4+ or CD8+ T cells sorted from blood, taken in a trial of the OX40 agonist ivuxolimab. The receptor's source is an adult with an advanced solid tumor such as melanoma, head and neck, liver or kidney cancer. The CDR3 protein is CASSQQRGAVETQYF. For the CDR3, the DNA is TGTGCCAGCAGCCAACAGCGGGGGGCCGTTGAGACCCAGTACTTC.